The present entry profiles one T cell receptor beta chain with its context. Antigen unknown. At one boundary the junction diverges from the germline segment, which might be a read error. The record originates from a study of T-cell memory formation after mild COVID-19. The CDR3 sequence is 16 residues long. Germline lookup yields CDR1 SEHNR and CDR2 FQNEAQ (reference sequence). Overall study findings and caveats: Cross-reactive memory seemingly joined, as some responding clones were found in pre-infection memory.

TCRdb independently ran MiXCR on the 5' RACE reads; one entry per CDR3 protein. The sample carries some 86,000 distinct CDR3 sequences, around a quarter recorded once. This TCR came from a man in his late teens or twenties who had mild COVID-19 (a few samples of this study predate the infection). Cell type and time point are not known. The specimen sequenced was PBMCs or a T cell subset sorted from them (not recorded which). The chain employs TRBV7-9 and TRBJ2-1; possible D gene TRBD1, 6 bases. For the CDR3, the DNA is TGTGCCAGCAGCTACCGGACAGATGGGTCATACAGTGAGCAGTTCTTC. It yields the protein CASSYRTDGSYSEQFF.